This TCR beta chain was found in a study of regulatory T cells in long-lasting Graves disease. Study-wide context: Graves' cases, newly diagnosed, had used antithyroid drugs under 3 months. Points from the study as a whole: It was in persistent disease that TRBV28, TRBJ1-2 and TRBJ2-5 were favored.

This CDR3 contains 18 residues. Germline assignment: CDR1 GTSNPN and CDR2 SVGIG (reference sequence). Trimming cost V 3 bases and J 0 bases, with 21 bases left between them. With regard to this clonotype: Antigen: not known.

The time point: newly diagnosed GD, antithyroid drugs for less than 3 months. The TCR library was made from RNA extracted from PBMCs. Collection of peripheral blood (roughly 9.3 milliliters) was done using EDTA tubes. Construction of the TCR beta libraries employed iRepertoire HTBI primers in conjunction with Arm-PCR of CDR3 regions. TCRdb analysed the multiplex PCR reads with MiXCR anew, one entry per CDR3 protein. The sample holds 560,000 or so distinct CDR3 sequences, roughly 16% seen once. The same data also went into a second study, on T cells in Graves' hyperthyroidism and ophthalmopathy.

This rearrangement joins TRBV30 to TRBJ2-1, with D possibly being TRBD2 (5 bases). The sequencing used peripheral blood mononuclear cells (PBMCs), collected at new diagnosis, from a patient treated with antithyroid drugs. The TCR originated in a young man with Graves disease. The CDR3 bases are TGTGCCTGGAGCAATGTGTTGGGAGTAGGGAGCTCCTACAATGAGCAGTTCTTC. This encodes CAWSNVLGVGSSYNEQFF. Variable domain in full (rest from reference TRBV30 and TRBJ2-1): SQTIHQWPATLVQPVGSPLSLECTVEGTSNPNLYWYRQAAGRGLQLLFYSVGIGQISSEVPQNLSASRPQDRQFILSSKKLLLSDSGFYLCAWSNVLGVGSSYNEQFFGPGTRLTVL.